Below, one TCR beta chain is given with its context. The data stem from a study of blood T cell repertoires in COVID-19. In the original workflow: Reference gene primer amplification gave estimated nucleated cell counts. The repertoire was sequenced with immunoSEQ multiplex PCR; TCRdb's copy has only in-frame clones and lacks some. Clonal size and the V and J genes are those of that table, whereas D and trimming came from the DNA. The table includes around 130,000 clones, around 86% detected once. This CDR3 comprises 13 residues. CDR1 is SGHTA, CDR2 FQGNSA, per germline. V shed 5 bases and J shed 3 bases, with 9 bases lying between them.

The chain links TRBV7-2 to TRBJ2-3, with a weak D call TRBD2 (5 bases). Material: peripheral blood. The clonotype comes from a woman aged 45-65 years who had recovered from COVID-19. CDR3 DNA: TGTGCCAGCAGCGCCAGGACTACAGATACGCAGTATTTT. Protein: CASSARTTDTQYF.